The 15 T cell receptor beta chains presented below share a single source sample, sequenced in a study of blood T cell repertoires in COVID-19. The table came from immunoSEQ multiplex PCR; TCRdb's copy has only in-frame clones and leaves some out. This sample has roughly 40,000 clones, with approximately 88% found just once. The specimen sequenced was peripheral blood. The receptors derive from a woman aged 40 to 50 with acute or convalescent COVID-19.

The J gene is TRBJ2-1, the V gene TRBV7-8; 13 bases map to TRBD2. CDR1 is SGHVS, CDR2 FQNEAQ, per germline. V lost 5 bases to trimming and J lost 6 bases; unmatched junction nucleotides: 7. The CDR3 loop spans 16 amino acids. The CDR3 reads CASSKGGLAGVNEQFF. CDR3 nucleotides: TGTGCCAGCAGCAAAGGAGGACTAGCGGGGGTCAATGAGCAGTTCTTC.

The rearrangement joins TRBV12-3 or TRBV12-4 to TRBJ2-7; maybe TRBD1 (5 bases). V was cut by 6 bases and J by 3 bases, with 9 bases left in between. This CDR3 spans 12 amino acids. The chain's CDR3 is CASSQGVYEQYF. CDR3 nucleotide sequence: TGTGCCAGCAGCCAAGGGGTCTACGAGCAGTACTTC.

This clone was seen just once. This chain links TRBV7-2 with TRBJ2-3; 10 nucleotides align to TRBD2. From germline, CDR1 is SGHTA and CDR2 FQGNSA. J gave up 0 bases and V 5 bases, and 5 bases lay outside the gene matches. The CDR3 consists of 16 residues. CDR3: CASSTSSGRSTDTQYF. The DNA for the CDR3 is TGTGCCAGCAGCACTTCTAGCGGGAGAAGCACAGATACGCAGTATTTT.

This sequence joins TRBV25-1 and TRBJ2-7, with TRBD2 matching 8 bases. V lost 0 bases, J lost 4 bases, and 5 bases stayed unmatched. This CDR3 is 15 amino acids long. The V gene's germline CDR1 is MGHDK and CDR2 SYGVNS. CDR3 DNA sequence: TGTGCCAGCAGTGAATACGGGAGGGCCAAGTACGAGCAGTACTTC. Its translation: CASSEYGRAKYEQYF.

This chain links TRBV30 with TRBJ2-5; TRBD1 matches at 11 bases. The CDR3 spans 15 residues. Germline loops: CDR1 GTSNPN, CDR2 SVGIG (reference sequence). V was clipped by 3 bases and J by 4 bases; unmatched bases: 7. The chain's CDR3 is CAWRAGTGGRETQYF. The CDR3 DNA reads TGTGCCTGGAGAGCCGGGACAGGGGGACGAGAGACCCAGTACTTC.

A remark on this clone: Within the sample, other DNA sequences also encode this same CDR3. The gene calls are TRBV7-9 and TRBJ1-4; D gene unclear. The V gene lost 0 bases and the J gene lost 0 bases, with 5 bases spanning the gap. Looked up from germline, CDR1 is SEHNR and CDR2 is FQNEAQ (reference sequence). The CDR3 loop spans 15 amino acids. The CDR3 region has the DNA TGTGCCAGCAGCTTAGCAACAGCAACTAATGAAAAACTGTTTTTT. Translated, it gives CASSLATATNEKLFF.

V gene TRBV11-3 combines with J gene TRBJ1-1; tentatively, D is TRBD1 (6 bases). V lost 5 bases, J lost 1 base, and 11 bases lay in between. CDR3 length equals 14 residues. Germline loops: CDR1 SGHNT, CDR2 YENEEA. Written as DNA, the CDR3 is TGTGCCAGCAGCCCGGGAGGGGGGAACACTGAAGCTTTCTTT. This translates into CASSPGGGNTEAFF.

Written as DNA, the CDR3 is TGTGCCACCAGCCCCGGGACTACAACCCTCCAAGAGACCCAGTACTTC. It encodes CATSPGTTTLQETQYF. This sequence joins TRBV15 and TRBJ2-5, with 7 bases that match TRBD2. Trimming took 5 bases from V and 1 from J; bases not matched to a gene: 10. This CDR3 contains 16 residues. Germline CDR1 is LNHNV and CDR2 is YYDKDF (reference sequence).

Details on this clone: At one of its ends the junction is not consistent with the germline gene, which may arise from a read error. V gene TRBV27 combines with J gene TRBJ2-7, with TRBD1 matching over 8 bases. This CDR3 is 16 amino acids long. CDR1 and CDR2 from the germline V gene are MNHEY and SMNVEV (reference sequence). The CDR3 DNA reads TGTGCCAGCAGTCTATCAGGACAGGGAATTGCGTACGAGCAGTACTTC. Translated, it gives CASSLSGQGIAYEQYF.

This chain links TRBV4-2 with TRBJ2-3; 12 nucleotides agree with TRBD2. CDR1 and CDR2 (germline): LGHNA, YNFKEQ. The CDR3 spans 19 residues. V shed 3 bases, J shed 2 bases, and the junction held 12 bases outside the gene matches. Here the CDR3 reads CASSQGPTSGGFLTDTQYF. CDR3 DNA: TGTGCCAGCAGCCAGGGCCCCACTAGCGGGGGGTTCCTCACAGATACGCAGTATTTT.

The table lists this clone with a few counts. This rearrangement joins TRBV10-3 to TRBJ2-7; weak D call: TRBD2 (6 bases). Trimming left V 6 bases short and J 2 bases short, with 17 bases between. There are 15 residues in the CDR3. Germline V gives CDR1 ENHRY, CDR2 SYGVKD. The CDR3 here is CAISPTVLAPYEQYF. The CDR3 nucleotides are TGTGCCATCAGCCCCACCGTACTAGCTCCCTACGAGCAGTACTTC.

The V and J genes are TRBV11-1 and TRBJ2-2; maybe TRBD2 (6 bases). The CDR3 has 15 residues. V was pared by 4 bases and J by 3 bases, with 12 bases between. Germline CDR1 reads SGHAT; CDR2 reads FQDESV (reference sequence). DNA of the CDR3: TGTGCCAGCAGCTCGGGTTGGGGGGACACCGGGGAGCTGTTTTTT. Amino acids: CASSSGWGDTGELFF.

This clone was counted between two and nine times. The CDR3 DNA reads as TGTGCCTGGAGTGTAGGGGCCCCCGAAGAGACCCAGTACTTC. Its translation is CAWSVGAPEETQYF. The chain recombines TRBV30 with TRBJ2-5; D possibly corresponds to TRBD1 (5 bases). V lost 0 bases to trimming and J lost 3 bases, with 11 bases between them. The germline CDR1 and CDR2 sequences are GTSNPN and SVGIG (reference sequence). This CDR3 is built from 14 residues.

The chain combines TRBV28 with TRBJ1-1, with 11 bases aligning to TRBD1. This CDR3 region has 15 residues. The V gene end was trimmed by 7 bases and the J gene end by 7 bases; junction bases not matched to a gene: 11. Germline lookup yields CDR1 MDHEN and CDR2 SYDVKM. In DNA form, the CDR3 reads TGTGCCAGCACCTCATTGGGACAGGGGGACAATGAAGCTTTCTTT. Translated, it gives CASTSLGQGDNEAFF.

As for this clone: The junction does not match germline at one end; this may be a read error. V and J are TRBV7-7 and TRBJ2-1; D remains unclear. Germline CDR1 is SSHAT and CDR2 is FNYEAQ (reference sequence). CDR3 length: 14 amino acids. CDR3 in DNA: TGTGCTAGCAGCTCCCCCCACCAGTTCGATGAGCAGTTCTTC. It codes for CASSSPHQFDEQFF.